Presented here are 8 T cell receptor beta chains from one specimen sequenced in a study of T cells after yellow fever vaccination (dated by TCRdb to the late 2010s). Library preparation used 5' RACE. Sequencer: Illumina HiSeq 2500. Using fastp at Q25 and MiXCR, TCRdb reprocessed the public reads and kept productive beta chains. All rows with the same CDR3 protein become a single entry with the most common DNA and genes. The sample table records a few hundred thousand distinct CDR3 sequences; 13% of these occur just once. The top ten clones comprise 0.5% to 0.6% of the sample. The sample's treatment or condition label, in plain terms: live attenuated yellow fever vaccine strain. This specimen was CD4+ T cells sorted from PBMCs, taken 45 days after the yellow fever booster vaccination. The receptors were gathered from a man aged 30 to 39 who received the YFV17D yellow fever vaccine.

This clonotype was counted between two and nine times. The rearrangement links TRBV19 to TRBJ2-1; TRBD1 aligns across 8 bases. CDR3 length: 14 amino acids. Germline V gene data show CDR1 as LNHDA and CDR2 as SQIVND (reference sequence). With V trimmed by 7 bases and J by 7 bases, 9 bases remained unmatched. CDR3 region: CASKGDRLRNEQFF. DNA of the CDR3: TGTGCCAGTAAGGGGGACAGGCTTAGGAATGAGCAGTTCTTC.

There are many counts of this clonotype. The chain carries TRBV7-9 and TRBJ2-5; no definite D call. Trimming stripped 5 bases from V and 0 bases from J, with 1 base between. The CDR3 totals 11 residues. Per the germline V gene, CDR1 is SEHNR and CDR2 is FQNEAQ (reference sequence). The CDR3 reads CASSHQETQYF. As DNA, the CDR3 is TGTGCCAGCAGCCACCAAGAGACCCAGTACTTC.

Only a few counts were recorded for this clonotype. V and J are TRBV24-1 and TRBJ2-3; D possibly corresponds to TRBD1 (6 bases). The germline V and J ends were trimmed by 7 bases and 2 bases, with 18 bases remaining between them. Looked up from germline, CDR1 is KGHDR and CDR2 is SFDVKD. This CDR3 region has 16 residues. The CDR3 DNA reads TGTGCCACCAGCACGACAGGTTCGATGAACACAGATACGCAGTATTTT. Translated, it gives CATSTTGSMNTDTQYF.

The chain recombines TRBV6-2 or TRBV6-3 with TRBJ2-3, with TRBD2 matching over 11 bases. V shed 5 bases, J shed 1 base, and the junction held 5 bases outside the gene matches. CDR1 MNHEY and CDR2 SVGEGT come from the germline V gene. The length of the CDR3 is 16 residues. In DNA, the CDR3 is TGTGCCAGCAGTGCGGGACTAGCGGAGGGCACAGATACGCAGTATTTT. It is translated as CASSAGLAEGTDTQYF.

This clonotype was seen ten or more times. The gene calls are TRBV20-1 and TRBJ2-3; the match to TRBD2 covers 7 bases. The germline V gene encodes CDR1 DFQATT and CDR2 SNEGSKA (reference sequence). V shed 5 bases and J 0 bases; nucleotides not matched to a gene: 5. This CDR3 is built from 14 residues. The CDR3 DNA follows: TGCAGTGCTGGCTCTAGCGGCAGCACAGATACGCAGTATTTT. Amino acid sequence: CSAGSSGSTDTQYF.

A few counts support this clonotype. Compared with germline, one end of the junction differs, possibly owing to a read error. V and J are TRBV7-2 and TRBJ1-3, with D perhaps matching TRBD1 (5 bases). This CDR3 comprises 14 residues. Germline V gene lookup returns CDR1 SGHTA and CDR2 FQGNSA. CDR3 residues: CASSFRQSENTIYF. The CDR3 nucleotides read TGTGCCAGCAGCTTCAGACAGTCTGAAAACACCATATATTTT. Full variable domain (remainder filled in from reference TRBV7-2 and TRBJ1-3): GAGVSQSPSNKVTEKGKDVELRCDPISGHTALYWYRQSLGQGLEFLIYFQGNSAPDKSGLPSDRFSAERTGGSVSTLTIQRTQQEDSAVYLCASSFRQSENTIYFGEGSWLTVV.

The chain employs TRBV12-3 or TRBV12-4 and TRBJ2-7; 14 bases are a match to TRBD2. J was trimmed by 6 bases and V by 7 bases; bases with no gene match: 2. This CDR3 is built from 13 residues. The CDR3 reads CASKGTSGSEQYF. CDR3 DNA sequence: TGTGCCAGCAAAGGGACTAGCGGGAGCGAGCAGTACTTC.

This clonotype was observed many times. V usage is TRBV5-1 and J usage is TRBJ2-7; possibly TRBD1 for D (6 bases). The CDR3 is made up of 17 amino acids. The V gene's germline CDR1 is SGHRS and CDR2 YFSETQ. The germline V and J ends were trimmed by 0 bases and 3 bases, with 19 bases remaining between them. The CDR3 is CASSLALAGQLSYEQYF. The DNA for the CDR3 is TGCGCCAGCAGCTTGGCCCTTGCAGGACAGTTGAGCTACGAGCAGTACTTC.